This T cell receptor (beta chain) was sequenced in a study of blood T cell repertoires in COVID-19. Authors' analysis steps: Amplifying reference gene primers gave estimates of nucleated cell counts. Clones were read by immunoSEQ multiplex PCR, and TCRdb kept only the in-frame ones, dropping some. For V, J and clone size, that table is used; D and trimming come from the DNA. This table has approximately 190,000 clones, about 88% appearing once. V trimming: 2 bases; J trimming: 8 bases; junction bases outside the gene matches: 13. The CDR3 sequence is 17 residues long. Germline CDR1 KGHSH, CDR2 LQKENI.

The rearrangement uses TRBV18 and TRBJ2-1, with 9 nucleotides matching TRBD1. Input material: peripheral blood. The TCR was taken from a man aged 70-80 years with active or convalescent COVID-19. The CDR3 here is CASSPILPGQGLHEQFF. CDR3 coding DNA: TGTGCCAGCTCACCAATATTACCGGGACAGGGTCTCCATGAGCAGTTCTTC. Full variable domain (missing parts from reference TRBV18 and TRBJ2-1): NAGVMQNPRHLVRRRGQEARLRCSPMKGHSHVYWYRQLPEEGLKFMVYLQKENIIDESGMPKERFSAEFPKEGPSILRIQQVVRGDSAAYFCASSPILPGQGLHEQFFGPGTRLTVL.